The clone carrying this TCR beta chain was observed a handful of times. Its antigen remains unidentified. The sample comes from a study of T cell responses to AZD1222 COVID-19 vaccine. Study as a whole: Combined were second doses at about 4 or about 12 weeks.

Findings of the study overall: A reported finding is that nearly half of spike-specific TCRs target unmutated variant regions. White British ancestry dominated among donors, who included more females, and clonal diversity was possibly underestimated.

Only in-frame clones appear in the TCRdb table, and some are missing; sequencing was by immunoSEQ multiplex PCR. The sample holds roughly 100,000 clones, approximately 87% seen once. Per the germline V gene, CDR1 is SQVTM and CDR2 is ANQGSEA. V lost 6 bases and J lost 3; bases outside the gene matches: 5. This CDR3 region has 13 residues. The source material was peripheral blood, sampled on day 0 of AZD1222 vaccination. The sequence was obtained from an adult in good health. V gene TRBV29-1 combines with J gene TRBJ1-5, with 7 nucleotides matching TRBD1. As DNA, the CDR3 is TGCAGCGTGGGCGGACAGGACAATCAGCCCCAGCATTTT. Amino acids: CSVGGQDNQPQHF.